This TCR beta chain was identified during a study of blood T cell repertoires in COVID-19. In the study overall: Donors in the United States, Italy and Spain gave samples during acute or convalescent COVID-19.

Only in-frame clones appear in the TCRdb table, and some are missing; sequencing was by immunoSEQ multiplex PCR. This sample carries approximately 190,000 clones, approximately 90% of them seen once, and the ten largest clones take about 0.54%. This CDR3 is 15 amino acids long. The V and J ends lost 2 bases and 4 bases, in that order; junction bases with no gene match: 4. Germline-derived CDR1 and CDR2 are ENHRY and SYGVKD. The source material was peripheral blood. The chain is built from TRBV10-3 and TRBJ1-5; 8 bases line up with TRBD1. This receptor was taken from a man aged 45 to 65 with acute or convalescent COVID-19. As DNA, the CDR3 is TGTGCCATCAGTGAGGGCGGGACAGGTAATCAGCCCCAGCATTTT. Its translation is CAISEGGTGNQPQHF.